The 19 T cell receptor beta chains reported below all come from one sample, sequenced in a study of response to subunit inactivated influenza vaccine. MiXCR, applied by TCRdb to the RT-PCR reads, yields one record per CDR3 protein. The sample lists around 850,000 distinct CDR3 sequences; less than 20% were seen once. The source was PBMCs from blood, collected 5 to 6 days after vaccination. The source of these receptors is a man aged 45 to 65 who received an inactivated influenza vaccine.

This clonotype occurred many times. The CDR3 nucleotides are TGTGCCAGCAGTTTAGGAGCGGGGGGTTACAATGAGCAGTTCTTC. This encodes CASSLGAGGYNEQFF. The chain has TRBV12-3 or TRBV12-4 and TRBJ2-1; TRBD2 aligns across 9 bases. The CDR3 covers 15 residues. Unmatched junction bases numbered 2, after V lost 1 base and J lost 4 bases.

This clonotype was recorded a few times. This rearrangement joins TRBV20-1 to TRBJ2-1, with 9 bases fitting TRBD2. V lost 1 base to trimming and J lost 6 bases; unmatched junction nucleotides: 7. The CDR3 spans 15 residues. The germline gives CDR1 DFQATT, CDR2 SNEGSKA (reference sequence). CDR3 bases: TGCAGTGCTAGAGTGGGCGGGAGGGTACGCAATGAGCAGTTCTTC. Translating gives CSARVGGRVRNEQFF.

A note on this clonotype: A read error may produce the germline difference seen at one junction end. The J gene is TRBJ2-1, the V gene TRBV5-1; a possible D gene is TRBD2 (6 bases). CDR1 is SGHRS, CDR2 YFSETQ, per germline. The CDR3 is 14 amino acids. The CDR3 coding sequence is TGCGCCAGCAGGGGGACTTCCTCCAACAATGAGCAGTTCTTC. The encoded protein is CASRGTSSNNEQFF.

This clonotype was seen a handful of times. The V gene is TRBV4-3, the J gene TRBJ2-3; 9 nucleotides agree with TRBD2. Trimming took 4 bases from V and 4 from J; bases not matched to a gene: 3. Per the germline V gene, CDR1 is LGHNA and CDR2 is YSLEER. This CDR3 has 14 amino acids. The CDR3 DNA reads as TGCGCCAGCAGCCGCGGGAGGGCCCCAGATACGCAGTATTTT. Its protein is CASSRGRAPDTQYF.

The chain combines TRBV5-1 with TRBJ2-7; tentatively, D is TRBD2 (5 bases). Germline V gives CDR1 SGHRS, CDR2 YFSETQ. The CDR3 is 15 amino acids. The V gene lost 4 bases and the J gene lost 8 bases, with 22 bases spanning the gap. In DNA, the CDR3 is TGCGCCAGCAGCCCTGAAGGGCAGGAGGCAAGCAAGCAGTACTTC. Protein: CASSPEGQEASKQYF.

The CDR3 nucleotides read TGCAGCGTTGATCGCGCAGGGGGTACTGAAGCTTTCTTT. It translates to CSVDRAGGTEAFF. V gene TRBV29-1 combines with J gene TRBJ1-1; 7 nucleotides agree with TRBD1. Germline values: CDR1 SQVTM, CDR2 ANQGSEA. The CDR3 extends over 13 amino acids. V dropped 3 bases and J dropped 5; count of bases not matched to a gene: 6.

This clonotype was observed a few times. J is TRBJ1-2 and V is TRBV3-1; no clear D. There are 12 residues in the CDR3. Between the trimmed V and J ends, which lost 4 bases and 7 bases, there was a span of 10 bases. Germline CDR1 LGHDT, CDR2 YNNKEL (reference sequence). The CDR3 nucleotides read TGTGCCAGCAGCCGACAAAAACTTGGCTACACCTTC. The encoded protein is CASSRQKLGYTF.

The sample holds many counts of this clonotype. CDR3 in DNA: TGTGCCAGCAGCCCTTTGGGGGGACGGACTAATGAAAAACTGTTTTTT. Its protein is CASSPLGGRTNEKLFF. The chain joins TRBV5-5 to TRBJ1-4; possible D gene TRBD1, 5 bases. This CDR3 contains 16 residues. CDR1 SGHKS and CDR2 YYEKEE come from the germline V gene (reference sequence). V was pared by 4 bases and J by 2 bases, with 15 bases between.

This clonotype was seen more than once but under ten times. An end of the junction does not agree with germline; a read error may underlie this. J is TRBJ2-3 and V is TRBV20-1; D not certain. The CDR3 sequence is 13 residues long. Germline-derived CDR1 and CDR2 are DFQATT and SNEGSKA (reference sequence). CDR3 sequence: CSARDLSRPTVFF. The CDR3 DNA is TGCAGTGCTAGAGATCTTTCTAGACCCACTGTCTTTTTT.

This chain uses TRBV4-3 with TRBJ2-7; D may be TRBD1 (7 bases). The V and J ends lost 1 base and 5 bases respectively, with 15 bases between them. The CDR3 has 15 amino acids. The V gene's germline CDR1 is LGHNA and CDR2 YSLEER. The CDR3 loop is CASSQGRQGGNEQYF. The CDR3 DNA sequence: TGCGCCAGCAGCCAAGGTCGCCAGGGGGGAAACGAGCAGTACTTC.

The chain has TRBV3-1 and TRBJ1-2, with D unresolved. The CDR3 is 16 amino acids. CDR1 is LGHDT, CDR2 YNNKEL, per germline (reference sequence). V dropped 1 base and J dropped 0 bases, with 12 bases sitting between them. CDR3 amino acids: CASSQVGTGTNYGYTF. The CDR3 region has the DNA TGTGCCAGCAGCCAAGTGGGAACGGGGACTAACTATGGCTACACCTTC. Combining the CDR3 with reference TRBV3-1 and TRBJ1-2 gives the whole variable domain DTAVSQTPKYLVTQMGNDKSIKCEQNLGHDTMYWYKQDSKKFLKIMFSYNNKELIINETVPNRFSPKSPDKAHLNLHINSLELGDSAVYFCASSQVGTGTNYGYTFGSGTRLTVV.

The rearrangement uses TRBV12-3 or TRBV12-4 and TRBJ2-7; perhaps TRBD1 as D (5 bases). CDR3 length: 11 residues. The V end lost 4 bases, the J end lost 9 bases, and 10 bases lay between the germline ends. The CDR3 sequence: CASSSRTRQYF. The CDR3 DNA is TGTGCCAGCAGTTCCCGGACAAGGCAGTACTTC.

At least ten counts were recorded for this clonotype. V and J are TRBV29-1 and TRBJ1-1, with D maybe TRBD1 (5 bases). V was shortened by 4 bases and J by 1 base, with 7 bases between the two germline ends. CDR3 size: 12 residues. Germline loops: CDR1 SQVTM, CDR2 ANQGSEA. The CDR3 spells CSVGQRNTEAFF. CDR3 nucleotide sequence: TGCAGCGTTGGACAGCGGAACACTGAAGCTTTCTTT. The variable domain in full, with the rest retrieved from reference TRBV29-1 and TRBJ1-1, is SAVISQKPSRDICQRGTSLTIQCQVDSQVTMMFWYRQQPGQSLTLIATANQGSEATYESGFVIDKFPISRPNLTFSTLTVSNMSPEDSSIYLCSVGQRNTEAFFGQGTRLTVV.

A single count supports this clonotype. Without the conserved terminal phenylalanine or tryptophan, this CDR3 likely stems from a read error. CDR3 DNA: TGCGCCAGCAGCTTGGACGTGTTAAGGGGCACTGAAGCTTTCATT. It specifies CASSLDVLRGTEAFI. The rearrangement uses TRBV5-1 and TRBJ1-1; maybe TRBD1 (5 bases). Trimming left V 0 bases short and J 4 bases short, with 13 bases between. The CDR3 loop spans 15 amino acids. Germline loops: CDR1 SGHRS, CDR2 YFSETQ.

This chain joins TRBV20-1 and TRBJ2-7; 7 bases line up with TRBD1. CDR1 and CDR2 (germline): DFQATT, SNEGSKA (reference sequence). V lost 5 bases and J lost 4; bases outside the gene matches: 8. The CDR3 contains 13 residues. The CDR3 sequence is CSALPKTGYEQYF. CDR3 coding DNA: TGCAGTGCTTTACCAAAGACAGGGTACGAGCAGTACTTC.

J is TRBJ2-1 and V is TRBV10-3, with 7 bases that match TRBD2. Germline V gives CDR1 ENHRY, CDR2 SYGVKD. The CDR3 covers 16 residues. V shed 6 bases and J 5 bases; nucleotides not matched to a gene: 13. The CDR3 region has the DNA TGTGCCATCAGCCAGCGGGGCCAACAGTTCCACAATGAGCAGTTCTTC. Protein sequence: CAISQRGQQFHNEQFF.

V is TRBV3-1 and J is TRBJ2-2; perhaps TRBD1 as D (6 bases). The CDR3 is 14 residues long. Per germline, CDR1 LGHDT and CDR2 YNNKEL (reference sequence). Trimming left V 1 base short and J 6 bases short, with 9 bases between. The CDR3 here is CASSQVRGSGELFF. DNA of the CDR3: TGTGCCAGCAGCCAAGTAAGGGGGTCCGGGGAGCTGTTTTTT.

This clonotype was seen many times. The CDR3 loop reads CASSLTGGNQPQHF. The CDR3 nucleotides read TGTGCCAGCAGTCTTACAGGGGGCAATCAGCCCCAGCATTTT. V is TRBV12-3 or TRBV12-4 and J is TRBJ1-5, with TRBD1 identical over 7 bases. With V trimmed by 5 bases and J by 2 bases, 3 bases remained unmatched. The CDR3 extends over 14 amino acids.

The sample holds a few counts of this clonotype. The genes are TRBV18 and TRBJ1-1; 7 bases are shared with TRBD1. With 5 bases clipped from V and 4 bases from J, the junction kept 4 bases outside the gene matches. The germline CDR1 and CDR2 sequences are KGHSH and LQKENI. The CDR3 contains 13 residues. The CDR3 DNA reads as TGTGCCAGCTCAGTTCAGGGGGGCACTGAAGCTTTCTTT. As protein: CASSVQGGTEAFF. Full variable domain (remainder filled in from reference TRBV18 and TRBJ1-1): NAGVMQNPRHLVRRRGQEARLRCSPMKGHSHVYWYRQLPEEGLKFMVYLQKENIIDESGMPKERFSAEFPKEGPSILRIQQVVRGDSAAYFCASSVQGGTEAFFGQGTRLTVV.